Following are 32 T cell receptor beta chains from one sample sequenced in a study of T cell responses to AZD1222 COVID-19 vaccine. Assay: immunoSEQ multiplex PCR; the TCRdb copy retains only in-frame clones and omits some. In the table there are 95,000 to 110,000 clones, around nine tenths of which are singletons. Sequences were derived from peripheral blood, sampled on day 0 of AZD1222 vaccination. The receptors come from an adult in good health.

The genes are TRBV5-5 and TRBJ2-7, with 9 bases that match TRBD1. The germline V gene has CDR1 SGHKS and CDR2 YYEKEE (reference sequence). The CDR3 has 16 residues. The V and J ends lost 5 bases and 3 bases, in that order; junction bases with no gene match: 12. The CDR3 DNA reads TGTGCCAGCAGTCCGGGACAGGGTCGGTGGGGCTACGAGCAGTACTTC. It specifies CASSPGQGRWGYEQYF.

CDR3 region: CASSLGGGAESVRELFF. In nucleotides, the CDR3 is TGTGCCAGCAGCTTGGGGGGAGGGGCCGAATCAGTCCGGGAGCTGTTTTTT. The V and J genes are TRBV5-4 and TRBJ2-2, with 7 bases fitting TRBD2. V trimming: 0 bases; J trimming: 9 bases; junction bases outside the gene matches: 14. The CDR3 length is 17 residues. Germline assignment: CDR1 SGHNT and CDR2 YYREEE (reference sequence).

The V gene is TRBV15, the J gene TRBJ2-6, with D possibly matching TRBD1 (5 bases). The CDR3 runs 16 residues. CDR1 and CDR2 from the germline V gene are LNHNV and YYDKDF (reference sequence). V gave up 3 bases and J gave up 2 bases, with 11 bases separating them. The CDR3 sequence: CATSRVQGTGANVLTF. CDR3 nucleotides: TGTGCCACCAGCAGGGTCCAGGGAACTGGGGCCAACGTCCTGACTTTC.

The rearrangement joins TRBV7-9 to TRBJ2-3; 7 bases are shared with TRBD2. The CDR3 spans 14 residues. With V trimmed by 6 bases and J by 5 bases, 8 bases remained unmatched. The germline V gene encodes CDR1 SEHNR and CDR2 FQNEAQ (reference sequence). CDR3 sequence reads: CASSSTSERDTQYF. The CDR3 bases are TGTGCCAGCAGTTCTACTAGCGAGAGAGATACGCAGTATTTT.

This rearrangement joins TRBV19 to TRBJ1-1, with D tentatively TRBD1 (5 bases). V dropped 4 bases and J dropped 1 base, with 16 bases sitting between them. The CDR3 loop spans 16 amino acids. The germline CDR1 and CDR2 sequences are LNHDA and SQIVND (reference sequence). Here the CDR3 DNA reads TGTGCCAGTAGTACCAGGGTTAGACAGCGGAACACTGAAGCTTTCTTT. Encoded protein: CASSTRVRQRNTEAFF. Filled out from reference TRBV19 and TRBJ1-1, the complete variable domain reads DGGITQSPKYLFRKEGQNVTLSCEQNLNHDAMYWYRQDPGQGLRLIYYSQIVNDFQKGDIAEGYSVSREKKESFPLTVTSAQKNPTAFYLCASSTRVRQRNTEAFFGQGTRLTVV.

The chain has TRBV5-8 and TRBJ2-7, with a weak D call TRBD2 (6 bases). The V gene's germline CDR1 is SGHTS and CDR2 YDEGEE. V was pared by 0 bases and J by 7 bases, with 14 bases between. This CDR3 contains 14 residues. The CDR3 region is CASSLGLGMREQYF. DNA of the CDR3: TGTGCCAGCAGCTTGGGACTAGGAATGAGGGAGCAGTACTTC.

This chain joins TRBV14 and TRBJ1-1; weak D call: TRBD1 (6 bases). The CDR3 totals 14 residues. Trimming removed 4 bases at V and 3 bases at J, with 12 bases between. Germline-derived CDR1 and CDR2 are SGHDN and FVKESK. CDR3 amino acids: CASSPQGGDTEAFF. In DNA form, the CDR3 reads TGTGCCAGCAGCCCACAGGGTGGGGACACTGAAGCTTTCTTT.

The J gene is TRBJ1-2, the V gene TRBV5-6, with D tentatively TRBD1 (5 bases). Germline CDR1 is SGHDT and CDR2 is YYEEEE. Trimming shortened V by 0 bases and J by 0 bases, and 9 bases separated the two germline ends. The CDR3 loop spans 15 amino acids. This CDR3 is CASSLVTGTNYGYTF. CDR3 in DNA: TGTGCCAGCAGCTTGGTTACAGGAACTAACTATGGCTACACCTTC.

The J gene is TRBJ1-1, the V gene TRBV11-3, with D uncertain. The V gene lost 2 bases and the J gene lost 1 base, with 8 bases spanning the gap. The CDR3 is 14 residues long. CDR1 and CDR2 (germline): SGHNT, YENEEA. The chain's CDR3 is CASSLTPGNTEAFF. The CDR3 DNA is TGTGCCAGCAGCTTAACACCGGGGAACACTGAAGCTTTCTTT.

The table lists this clone with a few counts. This chain connects TRBV14 to TRBJ1-4; 8 bases line up with TRBD1. The CDR3 is 16 residues long. Trimming at V came to 4 bases and at J to 4 bases, leaving 8 bases not matched to a gene. CDR1 is SGHDN, CDR2 FVKESK, per germline. The CDR3 spells CASSLAGGYGNEKLFF. The CDR3 nucleotides are TGTGCCAGCAGCCTCGCAGGGGGCTACGGTAATGAAAAACTGTTTTTT.

V and J are TRBV27 and TRBJ1-2, with 8 bases that match TRBD1. The CDR3 is 15 amino acids. Per the germline V gene, CDR1 is MNHEY and CDR2 is SMNVEV (reference sequence). V lost 5 bases, J lost 7 bases, and 12 bases stayed unmatched. The CDR3 DNA follows: TGTGCCAGCAGTACCAACAGGGGGGGTTTTGTTGGCTACACCTTC. Its translation: CASSTNRGGFVGYTF.

This clone was detected only once. The rearrangement joins TRBV19 to TRBJ2-7; D possibly corresponds to TRBD2 (6 bases). CDR3 size: 14 residues. Germline-derived CDR1 and CDR2 are LNHDA and SQIVND (reference sequence). Trimming removed 1 base at V and 3 bases at J, with 10 bases between. The chain's CDR3 is CASSIGGVGYEQYF. CDR3 coding DNA: TGTGCCAGTAGTATAGGCGGGGTCGGCTACGAGCAGTACTTC.

The genes are TRBV5-8 and TRBJ1-5; 9 bases align to TRBD1. The junction had 12 bases not matched to a gene; V was cut back by 3 bases and J by 2 bases. The germline V gene has CDR1 SGHTS and CDR2 YDEGEE. The CDR3 runs 18 residues. For the CDR3, the DNA is TGTGCCAGCAGCTCCGGGACAGGGCTTTTTTGGGGCAATCAGCCCCAGCATTTT. It specifies CASSSGTGLFWGNQPQHF.

The V gene is TRBV2, the J gene TRBJ1-4; D remains ambiguous. Trimming left V 3 bases short and J 0 bases short, with 5 bases between. This CDR3 has 14 residues. In germline, CDR1 is SNHLY, CDR2 FYNNEI. The CDR3 protein is CASSDPATNEKLFF. The DNA for the CDR3 is TGTGCCAGCAGTGACCCAGCAACTAATGAAAAACTGTTTTTT.

This clone was found a few times. The rearrangement uses TRBV3-1 (or the pseudogene TRBV3-2) and TRBJ2-3, with D perhaps being TRBD1 or TRBD2 (5 bases each). The germline V gene encodes CDR1 LGHDT and CDR2 YNNKEL (reference sequence). V gave up 8 bases and J gave up 4 bases, with 7 bases separating them. The CDR3 length is 11 residues. CDR3 sequence reads: CASRGADTQYF. The CDR3 coding sequence is TGTGCCAGCCGAGGGGCAGATACGCAGTATTTT.

CDR3: CASVGDEKLFF. In nucleotides, the CDR3 is TGTGCCAGCGTAGGGGATGAAAAACTGTTTTTT. The chain is built from TRBV2 and TRBJ1-4; a weak D match, TRBD1 (5 bases). CDR1 SNHLY and CDR2 FYNNEI come from the germline V gene. V shed 8 bases and J shed 6 bases, with 7 bases lying between them. CDR3 length: 11 residues.

The rearrangement links TRBV7-6 to TRBJ2-7; D gene unclear. CDR3 length: 14 residues. The germline V gene encodes CDR1 SGHVS and CDR2 FNYEAQ. V lost 0 bases, J lost 2 bases, and 8 bases lay in between. The CDR3 is CASSLAGPAYEQYF. Written as DNA, the CDR3 is TGTGCCAGCAGCTTAGCCGGGCCCGCCTACGAGCAGTACTTC. Filled out from reference TRBV7-6 and TRBJ2-7, the complete variable domain reads GAGVSQSPRYKVTKRGQDVALRCDPISGHVSLYWYRQALGQGPEFLTYFNYEAQQDKSGLPNDRFSAERPEGSISTLTIQRTEQRDSAMYRCASSLAGPAYEQYFGPGTRLTVT.

Here the CDR3 reads CAWSTGSNTGELFF. The CDR3 nucleotides read TGTGCCTGGTCTACAGGGTCCAACACCGGGGAGCTGTTTTTT. This chain links TRBV30 with TRBJ2-2; D might be TRBD1 (6 bases). Trimming left V 5 bases short and J 2 bases short, with 12 bases between. This CDR3 has 14 amino acids. Germline V lookup: CDR1 GTSNPN, CDR2 SVGIG (reference sequence).

CDR3 amino acids: CASSQDWGLNYGYTF. For the CDR3, the DNA is TGTGCCAGCAGCCAAGATTGGGGTCTGAACTATGGCTACACCTTC. This chain joins TRBV14 and TRBJ1-2, with unresolved D. V dropped 0 bases and J dropped 2 bases, with 10 bases sitting between them. Germline assignment: CDR1 SGHDN and CDR2 FVKESK. The CDR3 consists of 15 residues.

V usage is TRBV9 and J usage is TRBJ2-2, with 9 bases that match TRBD1. The V gene's germline CDR1 is SGDLS and CDR2 YYNGEE. The CDR3 sequence is 16 residues long. V lost 4 bases to trimming and J lost 2 bases; unmatched junction nucleotides: 6. CDR3 sequence: CASSPPGQGNTGELFF. The CDR3 DNA reads TGTGCCAGCAGCCCCCCGGGACAGGGTAACACCGGGGAGCTGTTTTTT.

The V call is TRBV3-1 (or the pseudogene TRBV3-2), the J call TRBJ2-1; the match to TRBD2 covers 8 bases. CDR1 is LGHDT and CDR2 is YNNKEL in the germline V gene (reference sequence). The trim removed 2 bases at V and 6 bases at J, leaving 3 bases unmatched. The CDR3 covers 14 residues. Here the CDR3 reads CASSQTGGINEQFF. CDR3 bases: TGTGCCAGCAGCCAAACGGGGGGGATCAATGAGCAGTTCTTC.

V and J are TRBV2 and TRBJ1-3; perhaps TRBD1 as D (5 bases). Trimming took off 6 bases at V and 3 bases at J, with 15 bases between the two ends. The length of the CDR3 is 15 residues. In germline, CDR1 is SNHLY, CDR2 FYNNEI. The CDR3 DNA reads TGTGCCAGCAGCAGGACAAGTCTCCTTGGAAACACCATATATTTT. Amino acids: CASSRTSLLGNTIYF.

The rearrangement links TRBV13 to TRBJ1-2; D unresolved. The CDR3 covers 11 residues. V was trimmed by 0 bases and J by 7 bases, leaving 3 bases between them. Germline V gives CDR1 PRHDT, CDR2 FYEKMQ (reference sequence). Here the CDR3 DNA reads TGTGCCAGCAGCTTAGGATTTGGCTACACCTTC. Amino acids: CASSLGFGYTF.

This clone appeared once. The chain links TRBV6-5 to TRBJ1-6; TRBD1 is a possible D gene (5 bases). Germline values: CDR1 MNHEY, CDR2 SVGAGI. Between the trimmed V and J ends, which lost 7 bases and 9 bases, there was a span of 16 bases. The CDR3 sequence is 14 residues long. The CDR3, as DNA: TGTGCCAGCACTCAAGGGGACGACGGTTCACCCCTCCACTTT. Translated: CASTQGDDGSPLHF.

V gene TRBV12-3 or TRBV12-4 combines with J gene TRBJ1-1, with a possible D match to TRBD1 (5 bases). The CDR3 consists of 13 residues. Trimming left V 4 bases short and J 1 base short, with 7 bases between. The CDR3 spells CASSWTSNTEAFF. CDR3 in DNA: TGTGCCAGCAGTTGGACATCGAACACTGAAGCTTTCTTT.

This clone occurred once. The V gene is TRBV29-1, the J gene TRBJ2-1; 10 positions match TRBD1. Unmatched junction bases numbered 3, after V lost 7 bases and J lost 9 bases. This CDR3 has 11 residues. The germline gives CDR1 SQVTM, CDR2 ANQGSEA. CDR3 sequence (DNA): TGCAGCGGACAGGGGGCAGGTGAGCAGTTCTTC. It specifies CSGQGAGEQFF.

The chain uses TRBV7-9 and TRBJ2-3; 8 nucleotides align to TRBD2. V lost 5 bases, J lost 3 bases, and 4 bases stayed unmatched. The length of the CDR3 is 14 residues. Germline values: CDR1 SEHNR, CDR2 FQNEAQ (reference sequence). In DNA form, the CDR3 reads TGTGCCAGCAGCCGAGCGGGGGAGACAGATACGCAGTATTTT. Translated: CASSRAGETDTQYF. The full variable domain, its missing parts supplied by reference TRBV7-9 and TRBJ2-3, is DTGVSQNPRHKITKRGQNVTFRCDPISEHNRLYWYRQTLGQGPEFLTYFQNEAQLEKSRLLSDRFSAERPKGSFSTLEIQRTEQGDSAMYLCASSRAGETDTQYFGPGTRLTVL.

The rearrangement links TRBV4-1 to TRBJ1-5; no firm D call. The V gene's germline CDR1 is MGHRA and CDR2 YSYEKL. The CDR3 is 14 amino acids. V lost 4 bases to trimming and J lost 9 bases, with 16 bases between them. The CDR3 DNA is TGCGCCAGCAGCCCTACTTCTCAGATCAGGCCCCAGCATTTT. Its translation is CASSPTSQIRPQHF.

The chain has TRBV6-5 and TRBJ1-1; D may be TRBD1 (5 bases). CDR1 and CDR2 (germline): MNHEY, SVGAGI. CDR3 length: 15 amino acids. The V end lost 6 bases, the J end lost 3 bases, and 17 bases lay between the germline ends. This CDR3 is CASSLGGVADTEAFF. The CDR3, as DNA: TGTGCCAGCAGCCTGGGGGGGGTTGCGGACACTGAAGCTTTCTTT.

This chain joins TRBV5-6 and TRBJ1-5; TRBD1 agrees at 7 bases. V shed 2 bases and J 7 bases; nucleotides not matched to a gene: 6. Germline assignment: CDR1 SGHDT and CDR2 YYEEEE. The CDR3 is 14 residues long. CDR3 DNA: TGTGCCAGCAGCTTCCGACAGGGCCGCCAGCCCCAGCATTTT. Its protein product is CASSFRQGRQPQHF.

V usage is TRBV9 and J usage is TRBJ1-6, with TRBD1 as a possible D gene (6 bases). V was shortened by 0 bases and J by 7 bases, with 14 bases between the two germline ends. This CDR3 comprises 16 residues. Germline CDR1 is SGDLS and CDR2 is YYNGEE. CDR3 sequence (DNA): TGTGCCAGCAGCGTAGGGCAGGGGCTCGGGAATTCACCCCTCCACTTT. Amino acid sequence: CASSVGQGLGNSPLHF.

J is TRBJ1-2 and V is TRBV30; 7 bases are shared with TRBD1. Per germline, CDR1 GTSNPN and CDR2 SVGIG (reference sequence). The CDR3 covers 15 residues. With V trimmed by 0 bases and J by 2 bases, 6 bases remained unmatched. The CDR3 region has the DNA TGTGCCTGGAGTGTATCGACAGGGCCCAACTATGGCTACACCTTC. Translation gives CAWSVSTGPNYGYTF. Drawing the rest from reference TRBV30 and TRBJ1-2, the complete variable domain is SQTIHQWPATLVQPVGSPLSLECTVEGTSNPNLYWYRQAAGRGLQLLFYSVGIGQISSEVPQNLSASRPQDRQFILSSKKLLLSDSGFYLCAWSVSTGPNYGYTFGSGTRLTVV.